Following are 25 T cell receptor beta chains from one sample sequenced in a study of blood T cell repertoires in COVID-19. Only in-frame clones appear in the TCRdb table, and some are missing; sequencing was by immunoSEQ multiplex PCR. The table lists about 310,000 clones, approximately 89% of them singletons. The sequencing input was PBMCs or T cells enriched from blood (not recorded which). These receptors were taken from a woman aged 40 to 50 who had recovered from COVID-19.

This clone was seen a single time. The gene calls are TRBV9 and TRBJ2-2; D may be TRBD2 (6 bases). The CDR3 runs 16 residues. V dropped 0 bases and J dropped 0 bases, with 9 bases sitting between them. The germline V gene encodes CDR1 SGDLS and CDR2 YYNGEE. CDR3 in amino acids: CASSVGGRSNTGELFF. The CDR3 DNA is TGTGCCAGCAGCGTAGGAGGGAGGTCGAACACCGGGGAGCTGTTTTTT.

CDR3 sequence (DNA): TGTGCCAGCAGCTTAGGAGGCGCGAGGTATGAGCAGTTCTTC. Translated, it gives CASSLGGARYEQFF. The V call is TRBV7-8, the J call TRBJ2-1; D remains ambiguous. The CDR3 extends over 14 amino acids. Germline assignment: CDR1 SGHVS and CDR2 FQNEAQ. The V end was cut by 1 base, the J end by 8 bases, with 12 bases between.

The chain uses TRBV29-1 and TRBJ1-2; the match to TRBD1 covers 9 bases. Germline CDR1 SQVTM, CDR2 ANQGSEA. The CDR3 consists of 14 residues. Germline trimming cut 1 base from V and 2 bases from J; bases unmatched to any gene: 2. DNA for the CDR3: TGCAGCGTTGAAGGGACAGGGGTCAACTATGGCTACACCTTC. This translates into CSVEGTGVNYGYTF.

This chain connects TRBV11-2 to TRBJ2-5; D might be TRBD1 (5 bases). The CDR3 spans 13 residues. Looked up from germline, CDR1 is SGHAT and CDR2 is FQNNGV. The V end lost 5 bases, the J end lost 5 bases, and 12 bases lay between the germline ends. The chain's CDR3 is CASSRIAGETQYF. In DNA form, the CDR3 reads TGTGCCAGCAGCCGAATCGCAGGGGAGACCCAGTACTTC.

CDR3 loop: CASRTLAGRGGDEQFF. The CDR3 coding sequence is TGTGCCAGCAGGACCTTGGCGGGAAGAGGTGGGGATGAGCAGTTCTTC. V usage is TRBV6-6 and J usage is TRBJ2-1; maybe TRBD2 (6 bases). The CDR3 length is 16 residues. Between the trimmed V and J ends, which lost 6 bases and 8 bases, there was a span of 23 bases. Germline loops: CDR1 MNHNY, CDR2 SVGAGI (reference sequence).

This sequence joins TRBV9 and TRBJ1-2; weak D call: TRBD1 (5 bases). Trimming took 4 bases from V and 1 from J, leaving 29 bases between them. Germline-derived CDR1 and CDR2 are SGDLS and YYNGEE. The CDR3 extends over 20 amino acids. Here the CDR3 DNA reads TGTGCCAGCAGCCCCCATGAGAAGGCCGGCATAGACAGTTTTAACTATGGCTACACCTTC. As protein: CASSPHEKAGIDSFNYGYTF. The entire variable domain, with the rest obtained from reference TRBV9 and TRBJ1-2, is as follows: DSGVTQTPKHLITATGQRVTLRCSPRSGDLSVYWYQQSLDQGLQFLIQYYNGEERAKGNILERFSAQQFPDLHSELNLSSLELGDSALYFCASSPHEKAGIDSFNYGYTFGSGTRLTVV.

This sequence joins TRBV11-3 and TRBJ2-5; 10 nucleotides align to TRBD2. The CDR3 extends over 17 amino acids. The junction had 4 bases not matched to a gene; V was cut back by 0 bases and J by 0 bases. Germline values: CDR1 SGHNT, CDR2 YENEEA. The CDR3 protein is CASSLDIAGGYQETQYF. CDR3 sequence (DNA): TGTGCCAGCAGCTTAGATATAGCGGGAGGTTACCAAGAGACCCAGTACTTC.

V usage is TRBV18 and J usage is TRBJ1-4, with D tentatively TRBD1 (5 bases). V lost 3 bases and J lost 7, with 18 bases in between. Germline CDR1 and CDR2: KGHSH and LQKENI. The CDR3 loop spans 16 amino acids. The CDR3 DNA is TGTGCCAGCTCACCTGCGGGGCGGGGGAGAACTGAAAAACTGTTTTTT. Encoded protein: CASSPAGRGRTEKLFF. The variable domain in full, completed from reference TRBV18 and TRBJ1-4, reads NAGVMQNPRHLVRRRGQEARLRCSPMKGHSHVYWYRQLPEEGLKFMVYLQKENIIDESGMPKERFSAEFPKEGPSILRIQQVVRGDSAAYFCASSPAGRGRTEKLFFGSGTQLSVL.

This sequence joins TRBV7-2 and TRBJ2-5; TRBD2 matches 9 bases. Trimming cost V 3 bases and J 5 bases; bases outside gene matches: 7. From germline, CDR1 is SGHTA and CDR2 FQGNSA. This CDR3 contains 15 residues. As DNA, the CDR3 is TGTGCCAGCAGCTTGGAAGCGGGAGGATGGGAGACCCAGTACTTC. Protein: CASSLEAGGWETQYF.

The CDR3 region is CASSRTSGGSYEQYF. In nucleotides, the CDR3 is TGTGCCAGCAGTAGGACTAGCGGGGGCTCCTACGAGCAGTACTTC. The rearrangement joins TRBV5-4 to TRBJ2-7; 13 bases fit TRBD2. Germline CDR1 and CDR2: SGHNT and YYREEE (reference sequence). V trimming: 5 bases; J trimming: 0 bases; junction bases outside the gene matches: 2. This CDR3 contains 15 residues.

This chain uses TRBV9 with TRBJ2-6; D not certain. V lost 4 bases and J 6 bases, leaving 11 bases between the germline ends. The CDR3 contains 14 residues. The germline gives CDR1 SGDLS, CDR2 YYNGEE. The CDR3 spells CASSHAFEANVLTF. The CDR3 region has the DNA TGTGCCAGCAGCCACGCGTTCGAGGCCAACGTCCTGACTTTC. Based on the CDR3 plus reference TRBV9 and TRBJ2-6, the full variable domain is DSGVTQTPKHLITATGQRVTLRCSPRSGDLSVYWYQQSLDQGLQFLIQYYNGEERAKGNILERFSAQQFPDLHSELNLSSLELGDSALYFCASSHAFEANVLTFGAGSRLTVL.

The rearrangement uses TRBV19 and TRBJ2-5; D unresolved. The V gene lost 0 bases and the J gene lost 2 bases, with 7 bases spanning the gap. In germline, CDR1 is LNHDA, CDR2 SQIVND (reference sequence). The CDR3 runs 14 residues. CDR3 coding DNA: TGTGCCAGTAGTATAGAGAGCGAACAAGAGACCCAGTACTTC. Protein sequence: CASSIESEQETQYF.

The chain recombines TRBV3-1 (or the pseudogene TRBV3-2) with TRBJ2-6, with 7 bases identical to TRBD1. Germline lookup yields CDR1 LGHDT and CDR2 YNNKEL (reference sequence). J was trimmed by 0 bases and V by 9 bases; bases with no gene match: 8. The CDR3 contains 16 residues. The DNA for the CDR3 is TGTGCCAGTCGAGGGGACAGCGCCTCTGGGGCCAACGTCCTGACTTTC. Translating gives CASRGDSASGANVLTF.

The count of this clone is one. J is TRBJ1-1 and V is TRBV19, with D perhaps TRBD1 (5 bases). The CDR3 is made up of 14 amino acids. Deletions cut 6 bases from V and 7 bases from J, with 18 bases between. CDR1 and CDR2 (germline): LNHDA, SQIVND (reference sequence). This CDR3 reads CASRPPGGLSEAFF. CDR3 nucleotides: TGTGCCAGTAGGCCCCCCGGGGGTTTGAGTGAAGCTTTCTTT. The full variable domain, its missing parts supplied by reference TRBV19 and TRBJ1-1, is DGGITQSPKYLFRKEGQNVTLSCEQNLNHDAMYWYRQDPGQGLRLIYYSQIVNDFQKGDIAEGYSVSREKKESFPLTVTSAQKNPTAFYLCASRPPGGLSEAFFGQGTRLTVV.

The chain recombines TRBV4-3 with TRBJ1-4, with D maybe TRBD1 (6 bases). The germline V gene encodes CDR1 LGHNA and CDR2 YSLEER. This CDR3 is 18 amino acids long. Trimming removed 3 bases from V and 0 bases from J, with 17 bases in between. CDR3 bases: TGCGCCAGCAGCCATAACAGGGTCCCCGGTTCAACTAATGAAAAACTGTTTTTT. Amino acids: CASSHNRVPGSTNEKLFF.

This clone showed up just once. The chain uses TRBV6-6 and TRBJ2-2; D is possibly TRBD1 (5 bases). This CDR3 is 15 amino acids long. Germline V gene data show CDR1 as MNHNY and CDR2 as SVGAGI (reference sequence). The ends were cut back, 2 bases at V and 3 bases at J, with 10 bases in the middle. CDR3 in DNA: TGTGCCAGCAGTTACCGACAGAAGGACACCGGGGAGCTGTTTTTT. It translates to CASSYRQKDTGELFF.

This clone occurred a few times. V is TRBV6-4 and J is TRBJ2-1; no definite D call. This CDR3 is 14 amino acids long. Trimming stripped 0 bases from V and 5 bases from J, with 8 bases between. Germline V gene data show CDR1 as MRHNA and CDR2 as SNTAGT. The CDR3 sequence is CASSDSRRNNEQFF. Here the CDR3 DNA reads TGTGCCAGCAGTGACTCGAGGCGGAACAATGAGCAGTTCTTC.

The V and J genes are TRBV15 and TRBJ1-2; 8 bases map to TRBD1. CDR3 length: 13 amino acids. J gave up 2 bases and V 8 bases, and 4 bases lay outside the gene matches. Germline assignment: CDR1 LNHNV and CDR2 YYDKDF (reference sequence). CDR3 protein: CATSQGANYGYTF. The CDR3, as DNA: TGTGCCACCTCGCAGGGGGCGAACTATGGCTACACCTTC.

The chain uses TRBV11-3 and TRBJ1-4; the D is unclear. Germline V CDR1 and CDR2: SGHNT, YENEEA. The CDR3 runs to 14 residues. Trimming removed 6 bases from V and 3 bases from J, with 11 bases in between. The DNA for the CDR3 is TGTGCCAGCAGTTTTCCAGGCTCTAATGAAAAACTGTTTTTT. Amino acids: CASSFPGSNEKLFF.

The V and J genes are TRBV11-1 and TRBJ2-7; 8 nucleotides match TRBD2. The germline gives CDR1 SGHAT, CDR2 FQDESV (reference sequence). The CDR3 length is 14 residues. V gave up 2 bases and J gave up 6 bases; unmatched junction bases: 6. The CDR3: CASSLLLAGPEQYF. CDR3 nucleotides: TGTGCCAGCAGCTTACTTCTAGCGGGCCCCGAGCAGTACTTC.

This clone was observed a single time. This chain uses TRBV30 with TRBJ1-5; the D is unclear. V shed 0 bases and J shed 3 bases, with 6 bases lying between them. This CDR3 is 13 amino acids long. Germline V gene sequence: CDR1 GTSNPN, CDR2 SVGIG (reference sequence). CDR3 bases: TGTGCCTGGAGTGTTGGCAACAATCAGCCCCAGCATTTT. It codes for CAWSVGNNQPQHF.

The chain recombines TRBV10-3 with TRBJ1-6, with D tentatively TRBD1 (5 bases). V lost 7 bases, J lost 4 bases, and 11 bases lay in between. CDR1 ENHRY and CDR2 SYGVKD come from the germline V gene. CDR3 length: 14 amino acids. In nucleotides, the CDR3 is TGTGCCATCACCTACGACAGATATAATTCACCCCTCCACTTT. The encoded protein is CAITYDRYNSPLHF.

The V call is TRBV6-5, the J call TRBJ1-1, with D perhaps matching TRBD1 (6 bases). Germline CDR1 reads MNHEY; CDR2 reads SVGAGI. The V end was cut by 3 bases, the J end by 4 bases, with 15 bases between. The CDR3 runs 15 residues. CDR3 amino acids: CASSYFQGQGTEAFF. The CDR3 bases are TGTGCCAGCAGTTATTTCCAGGGGCAGGGCACTGAAGCTTTCTTT.

The V gene is TRBV29-1, the J gene TRBJ2-1; TRBD2 matches at 8 bases. The junction had 13 bases not matched to a gene; V was cut back by 6 bases and J by 3 bases. The germline gives CDR1 SQVTM, CDR2 ANQGSEA. The CDR3 is 16 amino acids. CDR3 in amino acids: CSVDGGTRGFYNEQFF. The CDR3 region has the DNA TGCAGCGTAGACGGTGGGACTAGGGGGTTCTACAATGAGCAGTTCTTC.

This rearrangement joins TRBV6-5 to TRBJ2-1; 12 bases line up with TRBD2. This CDR3 spans 13 amino acids. Germline values: CDR1 MNHEY, CDR2 SVGAGI. Trimming cost V 11 bases and J 10 bases; bases outside gene matches: 9. CDR3 region: CAGASGRVGEQFF. The CDR3 bases are TGTGCCGGGGCTAGCGGGAGGGTTGGCGAGCAGTTCTTC.